This TCR beta chain was observed in a study of early T cells in non-severe SARS-CoV-2 infection. MiXCR, applied by TCRdb to the 5' RACE reads, yields one record per CDR3 protein. The sample records 65,000 to 75,000 distinct CDR3 sequences, over 10% being singletons. This clonotype was seen ten or more times. CDR1 KGHSH and CDR2 LQKENI come from the germline V gene. CDR3 length: 13 amino acids. With 3 bases removed from V and 5 bases from J, the gap between germline ends came to 10 bases. The J gene is TRBJ2-5, the V gene TRBV18; D is perhaps TRBD2 (6 bases). The source material was whole blood. This clonotype originated in an adult who was a healthcare worker with PCR-confirmed SARS-CoV-2 infection or an uninfected control (not recorded which). The CDR3 DNA reads as TGTGCCAGCTCACCCAGCGGGCGGGAGACCCAGTACTTC. It is translated as CASSPSGRETQYF.